This T cell receptor beta chain is drawn from a study of T cells in Graves' hyperthyroidism and ophthalmopathy. Study observations and caveats: The model made its ophthalmopathy prediction, and onset followed a median around 6.5 months later.

Diagnostic decisions used clinical symptoms, serum thyroxine and TRAb, thyroid ultrasound and orbital computed tomography. Using RNA transcripts as the source, TCR beta CDR3 regions were amplified. Using the HTBI primer set, a first-round RT-PCR was run on the TCR CDR3. MiXCR was run by TCRdb on the multiplex PCR reads, yielding one entry per CDR3 protein. The sample has roughly 500,000 distinct CDR3 sequences, under 60% seen once. Ten or more counts support this clonotype. Its antigen is undetermined. A junction boundary mismatches the germline segment, possibly from a read error. Germline V gene sequence: CDR1 SSHAT, CDR2 FNYEAQ (reference sequence). CDR3 size: 13 residues.

The chain carries TRBV7-7 and TRBJ2-5; unclear D gene. What was sequenced was peripheral blood or thyroid tissue (not recorded which). This receptor was identified in an adult woman with Graves' disease, either hyperthyroidism or ophthalmopathy (not recorded which). The CDR3 nucleotides read TGTGCTAGCAGTCGAGCCCTCGGGGAGACCCAGTACTTC. This gives the protein CASSRALGETQYF.